Presented here are 14 T cell receptor beta chains from one specimen sequenced in a study of OX40 agonist ivuxolimab in advanced cancers. TCRdb's copy holds only in-frame clones and misses some; the assay was immunoSEQ multiplex PCR. Here the sample spans tens of thousands of clones, more than 75% being singletons. The material was CD4+ or CD8+ T cells sorted from blood, obtained in a trial of the OX40 agonist ivuxolimab. The receptor source for this set is an adult with an advanced solid tumor such as melanoma, head and neck, liver or kidney cancer.

This clone appeared once. The chain uses TRBV7-9 and TRBJ2-5; 8 bases match TRBD2. The CDR3 covers 16 residues. Germline values: CDR1 SEHNR, CDR2 FQNEAQ (reference sequence). V lost 0 bases to trimming and J lost 2 bases; unmatched junction nucleotides: 5. For the CDR3, the DNA is TGTGCCAGCAGCTTAGCTAGCGCTAGCGGGCAAGAGACCCAGTACTTC. Protein sequence: CASSLASASGQETQYF. Complete variable domain (other parts from reference TRBV7-9 and TRBJ2-5): DTGVSQNPRHKITKRGQNVTFRCDPISEHNRLYWYRQTLGQGPEFLTYFQNEAQLEKSRLLSDRFSAERPKGSFSTLEIQRTEQGDSAMYLCASSLASASGQETQYFGPGTRLLVL.

This clone was seen more than once but under ten times. The chain is built from TRBV7-8 and TRBJ2-7; D unresolved. Germline V gene data show CDR1 as SGHVS and CDR2 as FQNEAQ. The V end was cut by 5 bases, the J end by 0 bases, with 14 bases between. This CDR3 spans 15 amino acids. The CDR3 DNA follows: TGTGCCAGCAGCCTACGTGGCCTAAGCTCCTACGAGCAGTACTTC. Translated: CASSLRGLSSYEQYF.

The chain carries TRBV28 and TRBJ1-2, with unresolved D. This CDR3 region has 12 residues. The V gene's germline CDR1 is MDHEN and CDR2 SYDVKM. The V and J ends lost 3 bases and 5 bases respectively, with 7 bases between them. DNA for the CDR3: TGTGCCAGCAGTTTTTCGTCGTATGGCTACACCTTC. Amino acids: CASSFSSYGYTF.

The rearrangement links TRBV28 to TRBJ2-2, with a tentative D call TRBD1 (5 bases). The CDR3 contains 14 residues. Looked up from germline, CDR1 is MDHEN and CDR2 is SYDVKM. Trimming left V 9 bases short and J 4 bases short, with 15 bases between. The chain's CDR3 is CASLGHRPTGELFF. In DNA, the CDR3 is TGTGCCAGTCTCGGTCACAGGCCCACCGGGGAGCTGTTTTTT.

The J gene is TRBJ2-7, the V gene TRBV18; 9 positions match TRBD2. Germline lookup yields CDR1 KGHSH and CDR2 LQKENI. This CDR3 is built from 15 residues. Trimming at V came to 1 base and at J to 6 bases, leaving 7 bases not matched to a gene. The CDR3 nucleotides are TGTGCCAGCTCACCACTAGCGGGGGAACTAAGCGAGCAGTACTTC. This gives the protein CASSPLAGELSEQYF.

The table lists this clone with a few counts. The V gene is TRBV6-5, the J gene TRBJ2-7; possible D gene TRBD2, 5 bases. Germline V gene data show CDR1 as MNHEY and CDR2 as SVGAGI. The V gene lost 10 bases and the J gene lost 1 base, with 11 bases spanning the gap. The CDR3 runs to 12 residues. The chain's CDR3 is CATQGSSYEQYF. The CDR3 DNA reads TGTGCCACCCAAGGGAGTTCCTACGAGCAGTACTTC.

The chain is built from TRBV11-3 and TRBJ2-1; D is ambiguous. V lost 1 base, J lost 4 bases, and 17 bases lay in between. There are 17 residues in the CDR3. Looked up from germline, CDR1 is SGHNT and CDR2 is YENEEA. CDR3 nucleotides: TGTGCCAGCAGCTTAGGGGGTCGCTACTCTATGTACAATGAGCAGTTCTTC. Its protein is CASSLGGRYSMYNEQFF. Supplemented by reference TRBV11-3 and TRBJ2-1, the full variable domain reads EAGVVQSPRYKIIEKKQPVAFWCNPISGHNTLYWYLQNLGQGPELLIRYENEEAVDDSQLPKDRFSAERLKGVDSTLKIQPAELGDSAVYLCASSLGGRYSMYNEQFFGPGTRLTVL.

The rearrangement links TRBV6-1 to TRBJ1-6, with D unresolved. Trimming cost V 2 bases and J 1 base, with 18 bases left between them. Per germline, CDR1 MNHNS and CDR2 SASEGT. The CDR3 contains 19 residues. The CDR3 here is CASSELSLGFISYNSPLHF. DNA for the CDR3: TGTGCCAGCAGTGAATTGAGTCTAGGGTTTATATCCTATAATTCACCCCTCCACTTT.

This chain connects TRBV5-6 to TRBJ1-2; D is uncertain. This CDR3 has 15 amino acids. The germline V gene encodes CDR1 SGHDT and CDR2 YYEEEE. Deletions cut 0 bases from V and 4 bases from J, with 13 bases between. This CDR3 reads CASSLGWGGGYGYTF. CDR3 nucleotides: TGTGCCAGCAGCTTGGGGTGGGGTGGAGGCTATGGCTACACCTTC. Complete variable domain (other parts from reference TRBV5-6 and TRBJ1-2): DAGVTQSPTHLIKTRGQQVTLRCSPKSGHDTVSWYQQALGQGPQFIFQYYEEEERQRGNFPDRFSGHQFPNYSSELNVNALLLGDSALYLCASSLGWGGGYGYTFGSGTRLTVV.

This clone came up a few times. V and J are TRBV19 and TRBJ2-6; the D gene is possibly TRBD2 (6 bases). The CDR3 covers 18 residues. Germline values: CDR1 LNHDA, CDR2 SQIVND (reference sequence). V was clipped by 1 base and J by 4 bases, with 17 bases between them. As DNA, the CDR3 is TGTGCCAGTAGTATAGTCACGGGACTGTCCCCCGGGGCCAACGTCCTGACTTTC. This codes for CASSIVTGLSPGANVLTF.

The V call is TRBV4-1, the J call TRBJ2-5; weak D call: TRBD2 (5 bases). CDR3 size: 13 residues. Deletions cut 0 bases from V and 7 bases from J, with 9 bases between. Germline values: CDR1 MGHRA, CDR2 YSYEKL. CDR3: CASSQDRRGTQYF. The CDR3 DNA sequence: TGCGCCAGCAGCCAAGATAGACGGGGGACCCAGTACTTC.

V is TRBV27 and J is TRBJ2-7; weak D call: TRBD2 (6 bases). The CDR3 runs to 15 residues. V was cut by 0 bases and J by 0 bases, with 9 bases left in between. The germline gives CDR1 MNHEY, CDR2 SMNVEV (reference sequence). The DNA for the CDR3 is TGTGCCAGCAGTTTATCATTCGGGGGCTCCTACGAGCAGTACTTC. Translating gives CASSLSFGGSYEQYF.

This chain connects TRBV7-3 to TRBJ2-3; no definite D call. With 4 bases removed from V and 2 bases from J, the gap between germline ends came to 16 bases. CDR3 length: 16 residues. Per germline, CDR1 SGHTA and CDR2 FQGTGA. CDR3 sequence: CASSSKVTPFTDTQYF. The DNA of the CDR3 is TGTGCCAGCAGCTCGAAGGTTACCCCATTCACAGATACGCAGTATTTT.

The chain employs TRBV19 and TRBJ2-6; D may match TRBD1 or TRBD2 (6 bases each). The CDR3 loop spans 18 amino acids. Trimming took off 7 bases at V and 0 bases at J, with 19 bases between the two ends. The germline gives CDR1 LNHDA, CDR2 SQIVND (reference sequence). CDR3 residues: CASTRRGTQFSGANVLTF. The CDR3 nucleotides read TGTGCCAGTACCAGGAGGGGGACCCAATTCTCTGGGGCCAACGTCCTGACTTTC.